This T cell receptor beta chain comes out of a study of shared clonotypes between healthy human individuals. Study details: Researchers assigned three CD4 naive, three CD4 memory, two CD8 naive and one CD8 memory plate to each donor. General study results and limits: For sorted subsets, rarefaction showed incomplete sequencing despite large depth.

Cells designated naive CD8 were CD45RO-negative and were positively selected for CCR7, with terminally differentiated effector memory CD45RA+ cells excluded. Trimming at V came to 6 bases and at J to 1 base, leaving 6 bases not matched to a gene. From germline, CDR1 is MNHEY and CDR2 SVGAGI. The CDR3 is made up of 15 amino acids. TCRdb's table, derived via immunoSEQ multiplex PCR, lists solely in-frame clones and lacks some. The sample yields millions of clones, about 94% seen once. Comments on this clone: What it binds is not known.

This receptor was obtained from a man aged 18 to 30 in good health. The chain couples TRBV6-5 to TRBJ2-7; 10 bases are a match to TRBD1. Sample: naive CD8+ T cells sorted from blood. The CDR3: CASSLTGGASYEQYF. The CDR3 DNA sequence: TGTGCCAGCAGCCTGACAGGGGGCGCGTCCTACGAGCAGTACTTC.